This T cell receptor (beta chain) stems from a study of blood T cell repertoires in COVID-19. TCRdb's table, derived via immunoSEQ multiplex PCR, lists solely in-frame clones and lacks some. The profile covers approximately 80,000 clones, with around 69% appearing a single time and 16% taken by the ten largest. CDR3 length: 14 amino acids. From germline, CDR1 is MNHEY and CDR2 SVGAGI. Between the trimmed V and J ends, which lost 7 bases and 1 base, there was a span of 11 bases. The clonotype comes from a man aged 70-80 years with active or convalescent COVID-19. The chain has TRBV6-5 and TRBJ1-5; D remains ambiguous. Sequenced input: peripheral blood. CDR3 sequence reads: CASIRHQSNQPQHF. The CDR3 DNA follows: TGTGCCAGCATTAGACACCAAAGCAATCAGCCCCAGCATTTT.